The T cell receptor (beta chain) under discussion was sequenced for a study of T cells in Graves' hyperthyroidism and ophthalmopathy (dated by TCRdb to about 2019). Concerning the study at large: Peripheral blood was sampled at the time of initial diagnosis, prior to any treatment. For training and testing, the 80 to 100 patients in the discovery cohort were randomly divided in a 7:3 ratio. Following sampling, methimazole starting at 30 mg daily was given to hyperthyroidism patients, and high-dose intravenous methylprednisolone was given to ophthalmopathy patients. TCR Vbeta CDR3 sequencing of some 140 peripheral blood samples (under 45 ophthalmopathy, roughly 72 hyperthyroidism and around 17 progressor patients) is reported in the paper. The study also compared thyroid tissue and blood T-cell repertoires from five or six Graves' hyperthyroidism patients. A discovery cohort of roughly 96 patients, about 40 with Graves' ophthalmopathy and about 58 with stable Graves' hyperthyroidism, was used to find distinguishing TCR V-J signatures. Prospective prediction of ophthalmopathy was tested in an independent validation cohort consisting of some 19 hyperthyroidism patients and approximately 16 patients who later progressed to ophthalmopathy. The study at large found these results: In validation, the model predicted progression to ophthalmopathy a median of approximately 6.6 months before onset, with around 70% sensitivity and roughly 79% specificity. Blood samples also contained most of the expanded thyroid clonotypes (frequency above 0.001), which suggests that blood repertoires may reflect thyroid immune responses. No statistical method was used to set the sample size in advance, and investigators knew the group allocation. In cross-validation, a model built on a 13 V-J signature told ophthalmopathy apart from stable hyperthyroidism with approximately 90% sensitivity and around 83% specificity, and in testing the same model reached 80%/75%.

Ophthalmopathy patients had moderately to severely active disease, Clinical Activity Score of at least 3, NOSPECS grade of at least 4, and duration under 3 months. Any patient with an uncontrolled infection, another autoimmune disease, pregnancy or lactation was excluded. Diagnoses were based on clinical symptoms, serum thyroxine and TRAb, thyroid ultrasound and orbital computed tomography. PBMCs were separated from 7.5 to 10 ml of fresh peripheral blood using Ficoll-Paque density gradient centrifugation. Total RNA was extracted with Trizol reagent, and quality was checked on an Agilent 2100 Bioanalyzer. Ten or more counts support this clonotype. No antigen is known for it. It has no much larger one-base neighbor in the sample; base qualities were not kept. The TCR beta CDR3 regions were amplified from the RNA transcripts. The first round of RT-PCR for the TCR CDR3 was performed with the HTBI primer set and the Qiagen OneStep RT-PCR kit. Libraries were constructed in a second round of multiplex PCR, after which size selection and purification were performed. Paired-end sequencing of the libraries was performed with 100 bp reads on an Illumina HiSeq2000. As for the original processing: Raw data were processed with SOAPnuke, discarding reads with adapters, uncalled bases, mean Phred below 15, or no exact constant-primer or identifier match. High-quality paired reads were merged using COPE v1.2.5, and each unique nucleotide sequence was defined as a clonotype. MiTCR v1.1 was used to align clonotypes to the IMGT TRBV, TRBD and TRBJ reference segments. The analysis included only V-J combinations with a frequency above 0.0001, which together covered approximately 99% of the repertoires. The TCS score was defined as F50 (clonal expansion) divided by E x V (chaos), with BLOSUM62-based TCRdist calculated between CDR3 peptides within each V-J. Welch's t-statistics and random forest reduced roughly 500 V-J features to roughly 13, which were used in a naive Bayes classifier (R e1071). TCRdb handled the public reads itself, with Q25 trimming in fastp and clone calling in MiXCR, and kept productive beta chains. For every CDR3 protein sequence, its rows merge into one entry that carries the most common genes and DNA. The V and J calls reflect TCRdb's pipeline rather than the authors' work. This sample gives 660,000 or so distinct CDR3 sequences in total; around 20% of them show up just once. The biggest ten clones account for about 34% of the sample.

A distance of 4 bases separates the germline ends of V and J, which lose 0 bases and 2 bases respectively. CDR1 is given as KGHSH and CDR2 as LQKENI, both from the germline V gene. CDR3 length: 14 amino acids, cysteine to phenylalanine. Of the read, only the CDR3 DNA is kept; its 42 bases are in frame from base 1. The clonotype originates from a man under 40 with Graves' ophthalmopathy. This chain joins TRBV18 to TRBJ2-2, with the D gene too uncertain to name. Material for sequencing was blood. The CDR3 in this case is CASSPPSNTGELFF. The sequenced DNA is TGTGCCAGCTCACCACCGTCAAACACCGGGGAGCTGTTTTTT.